This T cell receptor (beta chain) derives from a study of CD8 T cells in Susac syndrome. Sequencing of TCR beta was undertaken in CD8+ and CD4+ T cells derived from blood. Age- and sex-matched healthy donors served as the control group. TEMRA cells were FACS-enriched, with CD8+ and CD4+ T cells isolated negatively. A quantity of roughly 0.5 to 1 ug RNA underwent reverse transcription using random hexamers. The amplification used immunoSEQ multiplex PCR on TCR beta CDR3; it spanned 54 Vbeta and 13 Jbeta. TCRdb recomputed calls from the immunoSEQ multiplex PCR reads with MiXCR, one row per CDR3 protein. The data contain some 26,000 distinct CDR3 sequences, about 93% of them seen just once; the ten biggest clones take up 0.27%. Sequences were obtained from CD8+ T cells from PBMCs. This sequence was found in a human donor in good health.

CDR3 nucleotide sequence: TGTGCCAGTAGTATAGGGTCGGGGACTGAAGCTTTCTTT. Its translation is CASSIGSGTEAFF. The rearrangement joins TRBV19 to TRBJ1-1; no clear D. From germline, CDR1 is LNHDA and CDR2 SQIVND (reference sequence). V was cut by 1 base and J by 5 bases, with 8 bases left in between. The CDR3 is 13 residues long.